This entry lists 29 T cell receptor beta chains sequenced from one sample in a study of shared clonotypes between healthy human individuals. Produced via immunoSEQ multiplex PCR; TCRdb's table is partial and in-frame only. Among under 2,500,000 clones listed, approximately 95% were seen once. Sequencing used naive CD4+ T cells sorted from blood. Subset described: CD45RA+ positively selected. The receptors come from a man aged 18 to 29 in good health.

In this sample, this clone turned up once. This same CDR3 is encoded by further DNA sequences in the sample. The rearrangement uses TRBV28 and TRBJ2-5; 9 positions match TRBD2. Germline trimming cut 2 bases from V and 5 bases from J; bases unmatched to any gene: 6. In germline, CDR1 is MDHEN, CDR2 SYDVKM. The CDR3 is 15 amino acids. CDR3 bases: TGTGCCAGCAGTTTAGGGCTAGCGGGGAGGGAGACCCAGTACTTC. This codes for CASSLGLAGRETQYF.

The chain combines TRBV19 with TRBJ1-2; D is unresolved. The germline CDR1 and CDR2 sequences are LNHDA and SQIVND (reference sequence). The germline V and J ends were trimmed by 7 bases and 1 base, with 16 bases remaining between them. The CDR3 runs 15 residues. As DNA, the CDR3 is TGTGCCAGTATTCCCGGAGGCAGTCTTAACTATGGCTACACCTTC. This gives the protein CASIPGGSLNYGYTF.

In DNA, the CDR3 is TGTGCCAGCAGCCAAGGGGTTGTCAACACAGATACGCAGTATTTT. This encodes CASSQGVVNTDTQYF. The V and J genes are TRBV14 and TRBJ2-3; D gene unclear. V dropped 1 base and J dropped 2 bases, with 10 bases sitting between them. Germline CDR1 reads SGHDN; CDR2 reads FVKESK. This CDR3 is 15 amino acids long.

Only one count was recorded for this clone. This chain uses TRBV18 with TRBJ2-2, with D unclear. V was trimmed by 2 bases and J by 2 bases, leaving 3 bases between them. The CDR3 totals 13 residues. Per the germline V gene, CDR1 is KGHSH and CDR2 is LQKENI. CDR3 in DNA: TGTGCCAGCTCACCAGACAACACCGGGGAGCTGTTTTTT. Translated: CASSPDNTGELFF.

V and J are TRBV30 and TRBJ1-1; D is unclear. The CDR3 sequence is 13 residues long. From germline, CDR1 is GTSNPN and CDR2 SVGIG (reference sequence). The V end was cut by 5 bases, the J end by 1 base, with 11 bases between. Here the CDR3 DNA reads TGTGCCTGGGCCAGGCGGCAGAACACTGAAGCTTTCTTT. It specifies CAWARRQNTEAFF.

This clone occurred once. The J gene is TRBJ1-4, the V gene TRBV4-1; D call uncertain. V lost 0 bases and J 9 bases, leaving 17 bases between the germline ends. Germline-derived CDR1 and CDR2 are MGHRA and YSYEKL. The CDR3 runs 16 residues. Here the CDR3 reads CASSQELGNSGQKLFF. CDR3 nucleotide sequence: TGCGCCAGCAGCCAAGAATTAGGAAATAGCGGTCAAAAACTGTTTTTT.

The chain has TRBV4-1 and TRBJ1-3; D remains ambiguous. V dropped 1 base and J dropped 8 bases, with 12 bases sitting between them. CDR3 length: 14 amino acids. Germline CDR1 reads MGHRA; CDR2 reads YSYEKL. This CDR3 is CASSQGSLRDTIYF. CDR3 bases: TGCGCCAGCAGCCAAGGGAGCCTAAGGGACACCATATATTTT.

The chain couples TRBV29-1 to TRBJ2-3; D possibly matches TRBD1 or TRBD2 (5 bases each). Germline V CDR1 and CDR2: SQVTM, ANQGSEA. V gave up 5 bases and J gave up 5 bases, with 11 bases separating them. The CDR3 loop spans 12 amino acids. The CDR3 is CSVTGTKDTQYF. The CDR3 coding sequence is TGCAGCGTTACCGGGACCAAAGATACGCAGTATTTT.

The genes are TRBV7-9 and TRBJ2-3, with 11 positions matching TRBD2. The germline V gene encodes CDR1 SEHNR and CDR2 FQNEAQ (reference sequence). Unmatched junction bases numbered 9, after V lost 4 bases and J lost 6 bases. The CDR3 length is 16 residues. The CDR3 region is CASSSITSGRGDTQYF. The CDR3 coding sequence is TGTGCCAGCAGCTCCATCACTAGCGGGAGAGGGGATACGCAGTATTTT. Supplemented by reference TRBV7-9 and TRBJ2-3, the full variable domain reads DTGVSQNPRHKITKRGQNVTFRCDPISEHNRLYWYRQTLGQGPEFLTYFQNEAQLEKSRLLSDRFSAERPKGSFSTLEIQRTEQGDSAMYLCASSSITSGRGDTQYFGPGTRLTVL.

The chain has TRBV28 and TRBJ2-7; D remains ambiguous. Trimming took off 5 bases at V and 6 bases at J, with 8 bases between the two ends. The CDR3 is 11 amino acids. Germline V gene sequence: CDR1 MDHEN, CDR2 SYDVKM. The DNA for the CDR3 is TGTGCCAGCAGTCCCCGGTTCGAGCAGTACTTC. This translates into CASSPRFEQYF. Full variable domain (remainder filled in from reference TRBV28 and TRBJ2-7): DVKVTQSSRYLVKRTGEKVFLECVQDMDHENMFWYRQDPGLGLRLIYFSYDVKMKEKGDIPEGYSVSREKKERFSLILESASTNQTSMYLCASSPRFEQYFGPGTRLTVT.

This sequence joins TRBV7-2 and TRBJ2-5; maybe TRBD2 (7 bases). CDR1 and CDR2 from the germline V gene are SGHTA and FQGNSA. Trimming pared 3 bases from V and 4 bases from J, leaving 12 bases between. This CDR3 has 14 residues. The CDR3: CASSFWRGRETQYF. In nucleotides, the CDR3 is TGTGCCAGCAGCTTTTGGCGGGGGCGAGAGACCCAGTACTTC.

The genes are TRBV7-2 and TRBJ2-3; D is unresolved. The CDR3 contains 12 residues. In germline, CDR1 is SGHTA, CDR2 FQGNSA. The V gene lost 6 bases and the J gene lost 4 bases, with 8 bases spanning the gap. The CDR3 region is CASRSDPDTQYF. CDR3 DNA sequence: TGTGCCAGCAGGTCTGATCCAGATACGCAGTATTTT.

V is TRBV6-6 and J is TRBJ2-7; 8 bases align to TRBD1. Germline V CDR1 and CDR2: MNHNY, SVGAGI (reference sequence). Unmatched junction bases numbered 6, after V lost 5 bases and J lost 6 bases. The CDR3 length is 13 residues. The CDR3 DNA is TGTGCCAGCAGTCCCAGGGGGCCCGCCGAGCAGTACTTC. Its protein product is CASSPRGPAEQYF.

The rearrangement joins TRBV29-1 to TRBJ1-1; 7 nucleotides agree with TRBD1. Germline CDR1 and CDR2: SQVTM and ANQGSEA. The ends lost 4 bases at V and 4 bases at J; junction bases unmatched: 9. The CDR3 totals 14 residues. CDR3 nucleotide sequence: TGCAGCGTTGGCAGGGGGATCGGTGTCACTGAAGCTTTCTTT. Protein sequence: CSVGRGIGVTEAFF.

The V and J genes are TRBV27 and TRBJ1-2; TRBD1 aligns across 9 bases. Per germline, CDR1 MNHEY and CDR2 SMNVEV (reference sequence). CDR3 length: 13 residues. The V segment lost 6 bases and the J segment 4 bases; nucleotides outside the gene matches: 3. As DNA, the CDR3 is TGTGCCAGCAGGAAGACAGGGGGCTATGGCTACACCTTC. Its protein product is CASRKTGGYGYTF.

CDR3 nucleotides: TGTGCCACCAGCAGGACAGGTAGCTACGAGCAGTACTTC. It codes for CATSRTGSYEQYF. The V gene is TRBV15, the J gene TRBJ2-7; TRBD1 is a possible D gene (6 bases). The CDR3 has 13 residues. Trimming stripped 3 bases from V and 3 bases from J, with 9 bases between. The germline gives CDR1 LNHNV, CDR2 YYDKDF (reference sequence).

CDR3 residues: CASSPSGANVLTF. CDR3 coding DNA: TGTGCCAGCAGCCCTTCTGGGGCCAACGTCCTGACTTTC. The chain joins TRBV13 to TRBJ2-6; D is unresolved. Germline-derived CDR1 and CDR2 are PRHDT and FYEKMQ (reference sequence). Trimming cost V 5 bases and J 1 base, with 3 bases left between them. The CDR3 extends over 13 amino acids.

The gene calls are TRBV7-8 and TRBJ2-1; perhaps TRBD2 as D (6 bases). The CDR3 runs 15 residues. CDR1 is SGHVS, CDR2 FQNEAQ, per germline. V lost 3 bases and J lost 4, with 13 bases in between. CDR3 nucleotides: TGTGCCAGCAGCTTGACGGGAGCTGCATACAATGAGCAGTTCTTC. As protein: CASSLTGAAYNEQFF.

The rearrangement links TRBV6-5 to TRBJ2-2; 7 nucleotides agree with TRBD2. Germline CDR1 MNHEY, CDR2 SVGAGI. Trimming cost V 6 bases and J 7 bases; bases outside gene matches: 5. The CDR3 runs to 13 residues. In DNA form, the CDR3 reads TGTGCCAGCAGGGGACTATGGGGCGGGGAGCTGTTTTTT. Translated, it gives CASRGLWGGELFF.

The chain combines TRBV13 with TRBJ2-7; 15 bases align to TRBD2. The CDR3 totals 18 residues. V shed 5 bases and J 4 bases; nucleotides not matched to a gene: 12. Germline V lookup: CDR1 PRHDT, CDR2 FYEKMQ (reference sequence). Written as DNA, the CDR3 is TGTGCCAGCAGCCTCTGGAGGACTAGCGGGAGGGCCCTGTACGAGCAGTACTTC. Its translation: CASSLWRTSGRALYEQYF.

This chain joins TRBV5-6 and TRBJ2-5; 7 bases match TRBD2. Per the germline V gene, CDR1 is SGHDT and CDR2 is YYEEEE. The CDR3 loop spans 16 amino acids. J gave up 2 bases and V 0 bases, and 7 bases lay outside the gene matches. CDR3 nucleotides: TGTGCCAGCAGCTTGGGCCCACTAGCGACTCAAGAGACCCAGTACTTC. Its translation is CASSLGPLATQETQYF.

The rearrangement uses TRBV9 and TRBJ1-1, with unresolved D. The V gene's germline CDR1 is SGDLS and CDR2 YYNGEE. V was shortened by 1 base and J by 6 bases, with 13 bases between the two germline ends. CDR3 size: 14 residues. CDR3 in amino acids: CASSVSGLGAEAFF. The CDR3 bases are TGTGCCAGCAGCGTATCTGGGTTGGGCGCTGAAGCTTTCTTT.

V usage is TRBV28 and J usage is TRBJ1-1; a weak D match, TRBD1 (5 bases). Trimming took off 10 bases at V and 1 base at J, with 16 bases between the two ends. Germline V gene sequence: CDR1 MDHEN, CDR2 SYDVKM. The CDR3 covers 14 residues. The CDR3 sequence is CAIHNAGRNTEAFF. CDR3 DNA sequence: TGTGCCATCCACAACGCAGGGCGGAACACTGAAGCTTTCTTT.

The rearrangement joins TRBV5-1 to TRBJ2-2; a weak D match, TRBD1 (5 bases). The CDR3 length is 13 residues. The germline V gene encodes CDR1 SGHRS and CDR2 YFSETQ. With 6 bases removed from V and 0 bases from J, the gap between germline ends came to 6 bases. CDR3 DNA: TGCGCCAGCACACAGGCGAACACCGGGGAGCTGTTTTTT. It translates to CASTQANTGELFF.

V gene TRBV10-3 combines with J gene TRBJ2-7; D may be TRBD1 or TRBD2 (7 bases each). Germline V gives CDR1 ENHRY, CDR2 SYGVKD. The CDR3 extends over 12 amino acids. V lost 6 bases to trimming and J lost 6 bases, with 12 bases between them. DNA of the CDR3: TGTGCCATCAGCACAGGGGAGGGCGAGCAGTACTTC. It is translated as CAISTGEGEQYF.

The V and J genes are TRBV18 and TRBJ1-6; no clear D. V was shortened by 3 bases and J by 9 bases, with 12 bases between the two germline ends. Germline CDR1 reads KGHSH; CDR2 reads LQKENI. The CDR3 loop spans 14 amino acids. This CDR3 reads CASSPKELGSPLHF. The DNA of the CDR3 is TGTGCCAGCTCACCGAAAGAGCTGGGTTCACCCCTCCACTTT.

The gene calls are TRBV7-9 and TRBJ2-1; 8 bases match TRBD2. CDR3 length equals 19 residues. Trimming cost V 1 base and J 6 bases; bases outside gene matches: 17. Germline lookup yields CDR1 SEHNR and CDR2 FQNEAQ (reference sequence). CDR3 nucleotide sequence: TGTGCCAGCAGCTTAGTTCTAGGGTCGATGGGACTAGATCTCAATGAGCAGTTCTTC. Its translation is CASSLVLGSMGLDLNEQFF.

The rearrangement links TRBV10-3 to TRBJ2-7; tentative D call: TRBD2 (6 bases). Germline CDR1 ENHRY, CDR2 SYGVKD. There are 13 residues in the CDR3. Trimming stripped 9 bases from V and 6 bases from J, with 18 bases between. The CDR3 DNA is TGTGCCATGAAGTCGGGACTTTGGAGCGAGCAGTACTTC. This encodes CAMKSGLWSEQYF.

The chain has TRBV5-3 and TRBJ2-1, with 14 bases that match TRBD2. TRBV5-3 is an ORF; its function is uncertain. This CDR3 has 17 residues. After removal of 2 bases from V and 6 bases from J, the junction contained 7 bases not matched to a gene. The CDR3 is CARSFGTSGRKFNEQFF. CDR3 bases: TGTGCCAGAAGCTTTGGGACTAGCGGGAGAAAGTTCAATGAGCAGTTCTTC.